Each of the 13 T cell receptor beta chains below was sequenced from the same sample in a study of low-dose radiotherapy and immunotherapy resistance in tumors. Time point of the sample: before trial treatment. Alpha- and beta-chain coverage of first-strand cDNA came from TRAV- and TRBV-specific primers. The TCRs were subjected to amplification over around 18 PCR cycles employing a constant-region primer in conjunction with a V-primer adapter. TCRdb reprocessed the reads via MiXCR and lists one record per CDR3 protein. The table records over 65,000 distinct CDR3 sequences, 15% to 20% of them present only once. Sequencing was performed on PBMCs, taken before treatment. These receptors all stem from a male donor with prostate cancer.

This clonotype was found many times. The chain couples TRBV12-3 or TRBV12-4 to TRBJ2-3; TRBD1 matches at 7 bases. J gave up 4 bases and V 5 bases, and 6 bases lay outside the gene matches. The CDR3 is 14 residues long. Here the CDR3 DNA reads TGTGCCAGCAGTCACGACAGGGATCCAGATACGCAGTATTTT. It codes for CASSHDRDPDTQYF.

This clonotype was counted many times. V is TRBV9 and J is TRBJ1-6; TRBD1 is a possible D gene (5 bases). V lost 4 bases, J lost 10 bases, and 15 bases lay in between. Germline V gene sequence: CDR1 SGDLS, CDR2 YYNGEE. The CDR3 contains 14 residues. This chain's CDR3 is CASSLSGPGSPLHF. In DNA form, the CDR3 reads TGTGCCAGCAGCCTCTCGGGGCCGGGGTCACCCCTCCACTTT.

There are many counts of this clonotype. The gene calls are TRBV25-1 and TRBJ1-2; D call uncertain. Germline assignment: CDR1 MGHDK and CDR2 SYGVNS. The V and J ends lost 4 bases and 0 bases respectively, with 6 bases between them. There are 13 residues in the CDR3. The CDR3 loop reads CASSVGPNYGYTF. The CDR3 region has the DNA TGTGCCAGCAGTGTCGGCCCTAACTATGGCTACACCTTC.

This clonotype was seen repeatedly, ten times or more. The chain carries TRBV19 and TRBJ2-3; maybe TRBD2 (6 bases). The CDR3 contains 13 residues. The V and J ends lost 7 bases and 0 bases respectively, with 8 bases between them. Germline-derived CDR1 and CDR2 are LNHDA and SQIVND (reference sequence). CDR3 coding DNA: TGTGCCAGTACAGGGACTAGCACAGATACGCAGTATTTT. It encodes CASTGTSTDTQYF. The full variable domain, in which reference TRBV19 and TRBJ2-3 provide the parts outside the CDR3, is DGGITQSPKYLFRKEGQNVTLSCEQNLNHDAMYWYRQDPGQGLRLIYYSQIVNDFQKGDIAEGYSVSREKKESFPLTVTSAQKNPTAFYLCASTGTSTDTQYFGPGTRLTVL.

Comments on this clonotype: A much larger clone differs by one base, so this may be a read error. The chain joins TRBV7-2 to TRBJ2-3; D not resolved. CDR3 length: 17 residues. Germline values: CDR1 SGHTA, CDR2 FQGNSA. The germline V and J ends were trimmed by 7 bases and 1 base, with 21 bases remaining between them. CDR3 protein: CASIWGRVVVGTDTQYF. Here the CDR3 DNA reads TGTGCCAGCATCTGGGGAAGGGTTGTGGTTGGCACAGATACGCAGTATTTT.

Ten or more counts support this clonotype. The J gene is TRBJ2-7, the V gene TRBV29-1, with 10 bases matching TRBD1. Germline-derived CDR1 and CDR2 are SQVTM and ANQGSEA. This CDR3 has 13 amino acids. V shed 6 bases, J shed 5 bases, and the junction held 7 bases outside the gene matches. CDR3: CSVRQGAGDEQYF. As DNA, the CDR3 is TGCAGCGTGCGACAGGGGGCAGGGGACGAGCAGTACTTC.

This clonotype was seen many times. The rearrangement uses TRBV29-1 and TRBJ2-2, with 8 nucleotides matching TRBD2. This CDR3 comprises 15 residues. Germline values: CDR1 SQVTM, CDR2 ANQGSEA. J was trimmed by 0 bases and V by 6 bases; bases with no gene match: 6. CDR3 DNA sequence: TGCAGCGTAGCCTTAGCGGGGTCGAACACCGGGGAGCTGTTTTTT. It specifies CSVALAGSNTGELFF.

This rearrangement joins TRBV6-6 to TRBJ1-2; possible D gene TRBD1, 5 bases. The CDR3 sequence is 15 residues long. V shed 5 bases and J shed 4 bases, with 17 bases lying between them. Germline V gives CDR1 MNHNY, CDR2 SVGAGI (reference sequence). CDR3 DNA: TGTGCCAGCAGTCACAGTCGGGGGGAGAGCTATGGCTACACCTTC. As protein: CASSHSRGESYGYTF.

This clonotype appeared many times. The rearrangement links TRBV12-3 or TRBV12-4 to TRBJ2-3, with D perhaps matching TRBD2 (6 bases). The CDR3 extends over 17 amino acids. The germline V and J ends were trimmed by 4 bases and 6 bases, with 23 bases remaining between them. The CDR3 DNA follows: TGTGCCAGCAGTTCCTCCGGAGGGATCGGGGATGAGGATACGCAGTATTTT. Translated, it gives CASSSSGGIGDEDTQYF.

Ten or more counts support this clonotype. This chain joins TRBV5-5 and TRBJ1-5; D not resolved. This CDR3 has 14 amino acids. The V and J ends lost 0 bases and 7 bases respectively, with 11 bases between them. Germline V lookup: CDR1 SGHKS, CDR2 YYEKEE (reference sequence). CDR3 loop: CASSLARPDQPQHF. CDR3 sequence (DNA): TGTGCCAGCAGCTTGGCCCGGCCGGACCAGCCCCAGCATTTT.

The CDR3 protein is CASSDRDATNEKLFF. For the CDR3, the DNA is TGCGCCAGCAGTGACAGGGATGCAACTAATGAAAAACTGTTTTTT. V and J are TRBV10-2 and TRBJ1-4; D might be TRBD1 (5 bases). In germline, CDR1 is WSHSY, CDR2 SAAADI. The CDR3 is made up of 15 amino acids. Trimming removed 3 bases from V and 0 bases from J, with 8 bases in between.

This clonotype was found many times. The chain is built from TRBV6-2 or TRBV6-3 and TRBJ2-7; 8 bases match TRBD1. V shed 2 bases, J shed 0 bases, and the junction held 12 bases outside the gene matches. Germline lookup yields CDR1 MNHEY and CDR2 SVGEGT. The CDR3 covers 18 residues. This chain's CDR3 is CASSYGGQVQQSSYEQYF. The CDR3 coding sequence is TGTGCCAGCAGTTACGGGGGACAGGTTCAACAAAGCTCCTACGAGCAGTACTTC.

The chain recombines TRBV11-2 with TRBJ2-1; the D gene is possibly TRBD2 (5 bases). Germline CDR1 reads SGHAT; CDR2 reads FQNNGV. The V gene lost 2 bases and the J gene lost 2 bases, with 10 bases spanning the gap. CDR3 length equals 15 residues. The CDR3 coding sequence is TGTGCCAGCAGCTTATATGCTAGCCCCTACAATGAGCAGTTCTTC. Translating it yields CASSLYASPYNEQFF.